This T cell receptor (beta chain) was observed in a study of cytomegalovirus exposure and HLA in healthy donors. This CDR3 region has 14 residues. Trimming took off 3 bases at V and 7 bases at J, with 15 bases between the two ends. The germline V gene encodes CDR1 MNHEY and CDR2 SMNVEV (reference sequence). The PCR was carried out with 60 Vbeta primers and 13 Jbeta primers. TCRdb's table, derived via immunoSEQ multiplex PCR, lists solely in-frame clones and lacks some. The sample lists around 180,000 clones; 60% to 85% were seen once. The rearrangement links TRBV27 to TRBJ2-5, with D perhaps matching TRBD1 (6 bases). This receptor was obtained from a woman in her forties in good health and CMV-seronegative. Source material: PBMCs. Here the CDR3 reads CASSLLGGRGTQYF. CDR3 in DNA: TGTGCCAGCAGTTTGCTAGGGGGTCGTGGGACCCAGTACTTC.